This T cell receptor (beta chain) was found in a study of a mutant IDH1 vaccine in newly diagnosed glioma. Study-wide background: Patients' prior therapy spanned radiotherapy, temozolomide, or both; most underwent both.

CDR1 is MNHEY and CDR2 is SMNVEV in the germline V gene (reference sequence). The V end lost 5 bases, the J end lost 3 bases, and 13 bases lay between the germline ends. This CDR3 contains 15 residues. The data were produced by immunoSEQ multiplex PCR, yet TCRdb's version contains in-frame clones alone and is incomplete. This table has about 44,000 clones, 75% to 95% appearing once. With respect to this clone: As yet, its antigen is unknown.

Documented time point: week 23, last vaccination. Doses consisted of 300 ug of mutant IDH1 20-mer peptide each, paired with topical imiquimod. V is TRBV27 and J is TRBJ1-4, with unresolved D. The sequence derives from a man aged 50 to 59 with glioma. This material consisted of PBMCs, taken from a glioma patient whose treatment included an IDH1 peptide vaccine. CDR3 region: CASSPLTQSNEKLFF. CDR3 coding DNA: TGTGCCAGCAGTCCCTTAACTCAGTCTAATGAAAAACTGTTTTTT.